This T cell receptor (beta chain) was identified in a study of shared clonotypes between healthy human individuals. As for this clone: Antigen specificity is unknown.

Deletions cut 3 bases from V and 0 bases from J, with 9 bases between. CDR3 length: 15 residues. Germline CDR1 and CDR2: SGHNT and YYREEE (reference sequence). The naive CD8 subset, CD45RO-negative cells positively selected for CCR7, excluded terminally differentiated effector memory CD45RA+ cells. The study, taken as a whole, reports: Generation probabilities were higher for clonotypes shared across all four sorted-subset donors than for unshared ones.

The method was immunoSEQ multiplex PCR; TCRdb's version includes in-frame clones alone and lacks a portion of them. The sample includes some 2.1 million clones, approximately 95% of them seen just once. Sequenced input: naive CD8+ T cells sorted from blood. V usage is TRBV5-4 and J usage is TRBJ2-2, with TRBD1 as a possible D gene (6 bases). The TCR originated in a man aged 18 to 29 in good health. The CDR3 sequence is CASSSRGSNTGELFF. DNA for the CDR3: TGTGCCAGCAGCTCCAGGGGTTCGAACACCGGGGAGCTGTTTTTT.